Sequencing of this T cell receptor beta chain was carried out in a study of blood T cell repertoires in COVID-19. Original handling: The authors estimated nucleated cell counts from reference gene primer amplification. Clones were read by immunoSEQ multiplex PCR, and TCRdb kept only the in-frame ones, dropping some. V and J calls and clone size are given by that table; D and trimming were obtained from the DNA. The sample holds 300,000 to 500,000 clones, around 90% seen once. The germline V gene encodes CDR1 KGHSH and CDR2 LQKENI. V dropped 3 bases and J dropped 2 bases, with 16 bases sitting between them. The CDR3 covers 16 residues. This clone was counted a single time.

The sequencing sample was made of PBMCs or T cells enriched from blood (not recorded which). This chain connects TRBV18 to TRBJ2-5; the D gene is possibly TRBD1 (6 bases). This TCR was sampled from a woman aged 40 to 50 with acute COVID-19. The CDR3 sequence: CASSPLPGAVQETQYF. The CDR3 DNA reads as TGTGCCAGCTCACCGCTTCCAGGGGCCGTACAAGAGACCCAGTACTTC.